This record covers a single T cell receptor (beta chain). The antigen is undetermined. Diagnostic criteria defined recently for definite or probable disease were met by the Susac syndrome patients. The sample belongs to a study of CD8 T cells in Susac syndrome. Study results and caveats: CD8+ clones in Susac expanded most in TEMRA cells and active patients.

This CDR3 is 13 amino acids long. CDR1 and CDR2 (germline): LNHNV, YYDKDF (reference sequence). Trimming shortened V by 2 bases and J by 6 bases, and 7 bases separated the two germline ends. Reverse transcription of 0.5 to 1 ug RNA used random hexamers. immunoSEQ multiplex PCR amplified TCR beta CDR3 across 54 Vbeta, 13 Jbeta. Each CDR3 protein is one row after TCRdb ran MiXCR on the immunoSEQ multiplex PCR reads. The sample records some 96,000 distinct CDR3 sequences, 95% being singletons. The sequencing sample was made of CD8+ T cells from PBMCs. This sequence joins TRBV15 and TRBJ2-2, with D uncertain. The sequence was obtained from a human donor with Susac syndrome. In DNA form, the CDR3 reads TGTGCCACCAGCAGAAGACATTCCGGGGAGCTGTTTTTT. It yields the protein CATSRRHSGELFF.